This T cell receptor beta chain is drawn from a study of T cell repertoires in breast cancer. Overall study context: Average yield: around 500,000 sequences per sample and approximately 10 reads per input cell. Study-wide findings and caveats: Genuine antitumor clones may have been lost with singletons or partial tumor sampling.

Trimming stripped 3 bases from V and 4 bases from J, with 8 bases between. CDR3 size: 13 residues. Per germline, CDR1 MNHEY and CDR2 SMNVEV (reference sequence). Regarding this clonotype: What it recognizes is unknown. Since a much larger clone is just one base distant, this may be a read error.

Blocking oligonucleotides added to a second nested PCR suppressed unpaired genes. TCRdb re-called the emulsion pairing reads with MiXCR, one entry per CDR3 protein. The table has about 40,000 distinct CDR3 sequences, under 50% seen once. Paired alpha-beta TCRs of CD8+ T cells were analyzed by expanded emulsion RT-PCR. The material sequenced was CD8+ T cells. This clonotype was sampled from a pool of human donors with breast cancer or a healthy control (not recorded which). The chain carries TRBV27 and TRBJ2-3; D not certain. In DNA, the CDR3 is TGTGCCAGCAGTTTCAGCCCGTCAGATACGCAGTATTTT. Protein sequence: CASSFSPSDTQYF.